This TCR beta chain derives from a study of blood T cell repertoires in COVID-19. Measured with immunoSEQ multiplex PCR; TCRdb has only the in-frame clones, and not every one. This sample has roughly 250,000 clones, with around 86% found just once. The CDR3 extends over 17 amino acids. CDR1 and CDR2 from the germline V gene are SGHTS and YDEGEE. V gave up 3 bases and J gave up 4 bases, with 20 bases separating them. The receptor was derived from a woman aged 45 to 65 who had recovered from COVID-19. Source material: PBMCs or T cells enriched from blood (not recorded which). This chain links TRBV5-8 with TRBJ1-3; no firm D call. The CDR3 nucleotides are TGTGCCAGCAGCTCCCTATCTCGCCACTCGGTCGGAAACACCATATATTTT. This gives the protein CASSSLSRHSVGNTIYF. Variable domain in full (rest from reference TRBV5-8 and TRBJ1-3): EAGVTQSPTHLIKTRGQQATLRCSPISGHTSVYWYQQALGLGLQFLLWYDEGEERNRGNFPPRFSGRQFPNYSSELNVNALELEDSALYLCASSSLSRHSVGNTIYFGEGSWLTVV.